This T cell receptor (beta chain) is from a study of radiotherapy plus CTLA-4 blockade in lung cancer. Profiling relied on immunoSEQ multiplex PCR, and the TCRdb table lists in-frame clones only, not all of them. The sample consists of more than 55,000 clones, over 75% of them appearing once. The CDR3 is 13 amino acids. Germline lookup yields CDR1 MNHNY and CDR2 SVGAGI (reference sequence). Trimming shortened V by 7 bases and J by 9 bases, and 13 bases separated the two germline ends. This clone has more than one count but fewer than ten. The chain combines TRBV6-6 with TRBJ1-6; D gene ambiguous. The sample was peripheral blood, taken from a patient treated with radiotherapy plus ipilimumab. This sequence originates from a human donor with non-small cell lung cancer who had a complete response to radiotherapy plus ipilimumab. The CDR3 reads CASNVLFPSPLHF. The DNA of the CDR3 is TGTGCCAGCAATGTACTATTCCCTTCACCCCTCCACTTT.